This TCR beta chain derives from a study of T cells in Graves' hyperthyroidism and ophthalmopathy. Regarding the study as a whole: Blood also carried most thyroid clonotypes expanded above 0.001.

The V gene end was trimmed by 6 bases and the J gene end by 6 bases; junction bases not matched to a gene: 0. The CDR3 has 12 residues. In germline, CDR1 is SQVTM, CDR2 ANQGSEA. What was amplified from RNA transcripts were TCR beta CDR3 regions. The HTBI primer set drove a first-round RT-PCR of the TCR CDR3. TCRdb ran MiXCR on the multiplex PCR reads and lists one entry per CDR3 protein. The sample holds about 500,000 distinct CDR3 sequences; 15% to 20% are singletons and the top ten take 25% to 30%. Comment on this clonotype: Its antigen is unknown.

Those patients with uncontrolled infection, other autoimmune disease, pregnancy or lactation were excluded. Diagnoses used clinical symptoms, serum thyroxine and TRAb, thyroid ultrasound and orbital computed tomography. The chain employs TRBV29-1 and TRBJ2-2; TRBD1 agrees at 11 bases. Sequencing was performed on blood. The clonotype originates from a woman in her twenties or thirties with Graves' ophthalmopathy. CDR3 DNA sequence: TGCAGCGTGGGACAGGGGGCCGGGGAGCTGTTTTTT. Its protein product is CSVGQGAGELFF.